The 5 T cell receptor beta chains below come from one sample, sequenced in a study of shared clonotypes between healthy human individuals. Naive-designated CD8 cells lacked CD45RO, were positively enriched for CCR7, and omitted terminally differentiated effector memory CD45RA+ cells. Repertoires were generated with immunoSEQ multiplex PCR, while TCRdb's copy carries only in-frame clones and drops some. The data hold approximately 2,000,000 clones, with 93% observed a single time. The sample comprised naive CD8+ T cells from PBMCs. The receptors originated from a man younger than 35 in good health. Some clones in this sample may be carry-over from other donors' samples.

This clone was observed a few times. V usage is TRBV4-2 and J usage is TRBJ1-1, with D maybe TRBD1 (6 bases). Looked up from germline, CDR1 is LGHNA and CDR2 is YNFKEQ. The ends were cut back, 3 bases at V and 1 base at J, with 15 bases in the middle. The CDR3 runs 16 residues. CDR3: CASSHPEGESNTEAFF. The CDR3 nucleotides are TGTGCCAGCAGCCACCCTGAGGGGGAATCGAACACTGAAGCTTTCTTT.

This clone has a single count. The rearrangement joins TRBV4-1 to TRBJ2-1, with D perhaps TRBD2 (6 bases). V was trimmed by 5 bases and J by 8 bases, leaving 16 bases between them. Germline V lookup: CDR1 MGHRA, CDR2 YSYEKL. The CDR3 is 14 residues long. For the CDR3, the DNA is TGCGCCAGCAGCTCGGGGCGGGGCGGCTATGAGCAGTTCTTC. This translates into CASSSGRGGYEQFF.

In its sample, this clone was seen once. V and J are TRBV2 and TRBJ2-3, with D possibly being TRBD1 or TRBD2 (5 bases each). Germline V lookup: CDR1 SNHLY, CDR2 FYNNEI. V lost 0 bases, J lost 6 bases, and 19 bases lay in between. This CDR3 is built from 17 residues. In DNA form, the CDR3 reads TGTGCCAGCAGTGAAGCAGGTCGCCTCCTCGGGGCCGATACGCAGTATTTT. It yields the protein CASSEAGRLLGADTQYF.

The chain's CDR3 is CASSGQGLTEAFF. In nucleotides, the CDR3 is TGTGCCAGCAGTGGTCAGGGGTTAACTGAAGCTTTCTTT. V gene TRBV27 combines with J gene TRBJ1-1; perhaps TRBD1 as D (6 bases). This CDR3 is 13 amino acids long. Deletions cut 5 bases from V and 5 bases from J, with 12 bases between. The germline V gene encodes CDR1 MNHEY and CDR2 SMNVEV (reference sequence).

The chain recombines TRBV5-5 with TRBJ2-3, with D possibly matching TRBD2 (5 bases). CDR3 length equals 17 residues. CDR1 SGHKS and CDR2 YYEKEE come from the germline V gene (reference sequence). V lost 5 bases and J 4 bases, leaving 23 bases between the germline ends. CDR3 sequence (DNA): TGTGCCAGCAGACCCCGGGAAGCCGTGACCCTCGCAGATACGCAGTATTTT. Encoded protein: CASRPREAVTLADTQYF.